Listed below are T cell receptor beta chains from one sample, sequenced in a study of shared clonotypes between healthy human individuals. TCRdb's copy holds only in-frame clones and misses some; the assay was immunoSEQ multiplex PCR. The profile shows about 1.5 million clones, roughly 96% of them singletons. Material: naive CD4+ T cells sorted from blood. All receptors derive from a man aged 25 to 40 in good health. Both conserved end residues are part of each CDR3. The order of the fields is V gene, clone size, D gene, J gene, CDR3 DNA, CDR3 protein. A D gene is named only where the DNA matches it firmly. Part of the rows lack a size; the others show once, few, many or a class for expanded clones.

V: TRBV2
size: .
D: TRBD1
J: TRBJ2-1
DNA: TGTGCCAGCAGGACCACACGGGACAGGGTGTCCTACAATGAGCAGTTCTTC
CDR3: CASRTTRDRVSYNEQFF

V: TRBV2
size: .
D: TRBD2
J: TRBJ2-2
DNA: TGTGCCAGCAGGGGGACTAGCGGGCAGGTTCACGGGGAGCTGTTTTTT
CDR3: CASRGTSGQVHGELFF

V: TRBV30
size: once
D: TRBD1
J: TRBJ2-6
DNA: TGTGCCTGGAGTGCGCCGGGACAGGGGCCCTCTGGGGCCAACGTCCTGACTTTC
CDR3: CAWSAPGQGPSGANVLTF

V: TRBV7-2
size: .
D: .
J: TRBJ1-3
DNA: TGTGCCAGCAGCTCTGTATTGGAAAACACCATATATTTT
CDR3: CASSSVLENTIYF

V: TRBV2
size: .
D: .
J: TRBJ2-7
DNA: TGTGCCAGCAAGGATGACTACGAGCAGTACTTC
CDR3: CASKDDYEQYF

V: TRBV5-1
size: .
D: .
J: TRBJ2-7
DNA: TGCGCCAGCAGCTTGGACCTAAGCCTGACTAGCTCCTACGAGCAGTACTTC
CDR3: CASSLDLSLTSSYEQYF

V: TRBV7-7
size: .
D: .
J: TRBJ2-3
DNA: TGTGCCAGCAGCTTAGACGGGGGTGGTACGCAGTATTTT
CDR3: CASSLDGGGTQYF

V: TRBV28
size: .
D: TRBD1
J: TRBJ2-1
DNA: TGTGCCAGCAGCCCTTCCCCGGGACAGGTTTACAATGAGCAGTTCTTC
CDR3: CASSPSPGQVYNEQFF

V: TRBV5-1
size: .
D: .
J: TRBJ2-5
DNA: TGCGCCAGCAGCTCGCGGTGGGGGGAGACCCAGTACTTC
CDR3: CASSSRWGETQYF

V: TRBV7-9
size: .
D: .
J: TRBJ2-1
DNA: TGTGCCAGCAGTTCTTTCGGGGGCTATGAGCAGTTCTTC
CDR3: CASSSFGGYEQFF

V: TRBV7-9
size: .
D: .
J: TRBJ1-4
DNA: TGTGCCAGCAGCCAGACTGGGGTAGGAGAAAAACTGTTTTTT
CDR3: CASSQTGVGEKLFF

V: TRBV4-2
size: .
D: .
J: TRBJ2-7
DNA: TGTGCCAGCAGCCAAGATCTTGGAGTGGGAGAGGGGACTTACGAGCAGTACTTC
CDR3: CASSQDLGVGEGTYEQYF

V: TRBV7-6
size: .
D: .
J: TRBJ1-5
DNA: TGTGCCAGCAGCTTGGCCACAGGGTTGGAACAGCCCCAGCATTTT
CDR3: CASSLATGLEQPQHF

V: TRBV20-1
size: .
D: .
J: TRBJ2-1
DNA: TGCAGTGCTCGGAGCCCCGTTGAGCAGTTCTTC
CDR3: CSARSPVEQFF

V: TRBV18
size: .
D: TRBD2
J: TRBJ2-7
DNA: TGTGCCAGCTCACCACTGGGACTAGCGGGTGCTTACGAGCAGTACTTC
CDR3: CASSPLGLAGAYEQYF

V: TRBV5-5
size: .
D: TRBD1
J: TRBJ1-3
DNA: TGTGCCAGCAGCTCCGGCACAGGGGGCGCGTTTGGAAACACCATATATTTT
CDR3: CASSSGTGGAFGNTIYF

V: TRBV10-1
size: .
D: .
J: TRBJ2-7
DNA: TGCGCCAGCAGTGGGGATGTTAGTCGCGAGCAGTACTTC
CDR3: CASSGDVSREQYF

V: TRBV19
size: .
D: .
J: TRBJ2-1
DNA: TGTGCTAGCCGGGACTTAGAAAACTACAATGAGCAGTTCTTC
CDR3: CASRDLENYNEQFF

V: TRBV7-3
size: .
D: TRBD1
J: TRBJ1-1
DNA: TGTGCCAGCAGCTCAGAGACAGGGGCTAAAGCTTTCTTT
CDR3: CASSSETGAKAFF

V: TRBV6-6
size: .
D: TRBD1
J: TRBJ2-7
DNA: TGTGCCAGCAGTTCCACAGGGACAGCGAGCGAGCAGTACTTC
CDR3: CASSSTGTASEQYF

V: TRBV5-1
size: .
D: TRBD2
J: TRBJ2-4
DNA: TGCGCCAGCAGCCCCGGACTAGCGGAAAACATTCAGTACTTC
CDR3: CASSPGLAENIQYF

V: TRBV28
size: .
D: .
J: TRBJ2-3
DNA: TGTGCCAGTCCCCCCCCCGCAGCACAGACCTTCGGAGGGGCAGATACGCAGTATTTT
CDR3: CASPPPAAQTFGGADTQYF

V: TRBV27
size: .
D: TRBD2
J: TRBJ2-1
DNA: TGTGCCAGCACCCGGACTAGCGGGAGAAACAATGAGCAGTTCTTC
CDR3: CASTRTSGRNNEQFF

V: TRBV11-3
size: .
D: .
J: TRBJ2-2
DNA: TGTGCCAGCAGCTTAGGGGTCCTTAACACCGGGGAGCTGTTTTTT
CDR3: CASSLGVLNTGELFF

V: TRBV19
size: .
D: .
J: TRBJ2-1
DNA: TGTGCCAGTAGCCTCCAGAGGGCTGAGCAGTTCTTC
CDR3: CASSLQRAEQFF

V: TRBV28
size: .
D: TRBD2
J: TRBJ2-3
DNA: TGTGCCAGCCTGACTAGCGGGAGTTATGATACGCAGTATTTT
CDR3: CASLTSGSYDTQYF

V: TRBV7-2
size: .
D: .
J: TRBJ2-1
DNA: TGTGCCAGCAGCTTAGACAGGTTCGAGGGCTCCGACAATGAGCAGTTCTTC
CDR3: CASSLDRFEGSDNEQFF

V: TRBV5-1
size: .
D: TRBD2
J: TRBJ2-1
DNA: TGCGCCAGCAGCTTGGCCCTAGCGGCGTACAATGAGCAGTTCTTC
CDR3: CASSLALAAYNEQFF

V: TRBV11-2
size: .
D: TRBD1
J: TRBJ2-7
DNA: TGTGCCAGCAGCTTAGTGCTAGGACAGGGCCCCGGGGAGCAGTACTTC
CDR3: CASSLVLGQGPGEQYF

V: TRBV7-2
size: few
D: .
J: TRBJ2-2
DNA: TGTGCCAGCAGCTTAGTCACCACCGGGGAGCTGTTTTTT
CDR3: CASSLVTTGELFF

V: TRBV9
size: .
D: .
J: TRBJ2-2
DNA: TGTGCCAGCAGCGTAGAGGCGGACATCGGGGAGCTGTTTTTT
CDR3: CASSVEADIGELFF

V: TRBV5-8
size: .
D: .
J: TRBJ1-5
DNA: TGTGCCAGCAGCTTTAGCCCCATGAATCAGCCCCAGCATTTT
CDR3: CASSFSPMNQPQHF

V: TRBV10-3
size: .
D: .
J: TRBJ1-2
DNA: TGTGCCATACGGTCTTTAGCCACAGGCTCAACTGGCTACACCTTC
CDR3: CAIRSLATGSTGYTF

V: TRBV7-9
size: .
D: .
J: TRBJ2-3
DNA: TGTGCCAGCAGCTTATACGGGCCGGATACGCAGTATTTT
CDR3: CASSLYGPDTQYF

V: TRBV6-1
size: .
D: .
J: TRBJ2-3
DNA: TGTGCCAGCAGTGAAGCATTCGGCACAGATACGCAGTATTTT
CDR3: CASSEAFGTDTQYF

V: TRBV5-6
size: once
D: .
J: TRBJ2-5
DNA: TGTGCCAGCAGTTCGTCAGGGAGAGAGACCCAGTACTTC
CDR3: CASSSSGRETQYF

V: TRBV2
size: .
D: .
J: TRBJ1-4
DNA: TGTGCCAGCAGTGAAGGGGGGACTAATGAAAAACTGTTTTTT
CDR3: CASSEGGTNEKLFF

V: TRBV5-1
size: .
D: .
J: TRBJ2-1
DNA: TGCGCCAGCAGCTCCCAGGGTTTCGATGAGCAGTTCTTC
CDR3: CASSSQGFDEQFF

V: TRBV7-2
size: .
D: .
J: TRBJ2-1
DNA: TGTGCCAGCAGCTGGGGCGCCGGGGATGAGCAGTTCTTC
CDR3: CASSWGAGDEQFF

V: TRBV7-9
size: once
D: TRBD2
J: TRBJ2-3
DNA: TGTGCCAGCAGCTCGTTAGCGGGAACGGTCGAAGATACGCAGTATTTT
CDR3: CASSSLAGTVEDTQYF

V: TRBV6-6
size: once
D: .
J: TRBJ2-7
DNA: TGTGCCAGCAGAGGGACTTTAAGCCTCTCCTACGAGCAGTACTTC
CDR3: CASRGTLSLSYEQYF

V: TRBV6-5
size: .
D: .
J: TRBJ2-2
DNA: TGTGCCAGCAGTTACGGGGCAGGGCTGGCCGGGGAGCTGTTTTTT
CDR3: CASSYGAGLAGELFF